This note documents a single T cell receptor (beta chain) sequence. The sample comes from a study of blood T cell repertoires in COVID-19. As for the study in general: From the United States, Italy and Spain came samples of acute and convalescent COVID-19. Sample material is recorded as cDNA or gDNA derived from T cells, B-cell-depleted T cells, or PBMCs.

How the authors handled the data: Reference gene primers were amplified, and this amplification served to estimate nucleated cell counts. The protocol was immunoSEQ multiplex PCR, while the TCRdb copy is restricted to in-frame clones and leaves out a portion. V, J and clone size are those of that table, while D and trimming were read from the DNA. The table includes approximately 100,000 clones, around 85% detected once. Germline V gives CDR1 SGDLS, CDR2 YYNGEE. Trimming cost V 1 base and J 0 bases; bases outside gene matches: 3. The CDR3 is 16 amino acids. The sequenced sample was peripheral blood. This chain joins TRBV9 and TRBJ2-1, with 8 bases lining up with TRBD2. The clonotype comes from a woman aged 65 to 85 with active or convalescent COVID-19. CDR3 protein: CASSVSAGVSYNEQFF. CDR3 bases: TGTGCCAGCAGCGTATCAGCGGGAGTCTCCTACAATGAGCAGTTCTTC. Full variable domain (rest looked up from reference TRBV9 and TRBJ2-1): DSGVTQTPKHLITATGQRVTLRCSPRSGDLSVYWYQQSLDQGLQFLIQYYNGEERAKGNILERFSAQQFPDLHSELNLSSLELGDSALYFCASSVSAGVSYNEQFFGPGTRLTVL.